Below are 16 T cell receptor beta chains sequenced from a single sample in a study of blood T cells in healthy people across ages. Sample-barcoded 5' priming and a J-beta primer mix drove a second PCR of roughly 6 to 12 cycles. TCRdb reprocessed the 5' RACE reads with MiXCR, giving one entry per CDR3 protein. The sample lists over 550,000 distinct CDR3 sequences, approximately 30% occurring once. The sequenced material came from blood. These receptors all come from a woman of 80 years or more in good health.

This clonotype was detected many times. The chain has TRBV4-2 and TRBJ1-5, with a tentative D call TRBD1 (5 bases). From germline, CDR1 is LGHNA and CDR2 YNFKEQ. CDR3 length: 17 residues. V was trimmed by 4 bases and J by 0 bases, leaving 16 bases between them. This chain's CDR3 is CASSRDGALYSNQPQHF. The CDR3 bases are TGTGCCAGCAGCCGGGACGGAGCTCTATATAGCAATCAGCCCCAGCATTTT.

The chain carries TRBV5-1 and TRBJ2-2; no definite D call. Trimming pared 1 base from V and 5 bases from J, leaving 6 bases between. CDR1 is SGHRS, CDR2 YFSETQ, per germline. The CDR3 covers 13 residues. The CDR3 loop is CASSLLTTGELFF. The CDR3 nucleotides read TGCGCCAGCAGCTTGTTAACGACCGGGGAGCTGTTTTTT.

The J gene is TRBJ1-1, the V gene TRBV30; unclear D gene. V lost 0 bases and J 1 base, leaving 6 bases between the germline ends. The CDR3 covers 13 residues. CDR1 is GTSNPN, CDR2 SVGIG, per germline (reference sequence). DNA of the CDR3: TGTGCCTGGAGTGTCCAGACGAACACTGAAGCTTTCTTT. Its protein product is CAWSVQTNTEAFF.

The chain couples TRBV7-2 to TRBJ2-7; 11 nucleotides align to TRBD2. V lost 4 bases to trimming and J lost 2 bases; unmatched junction nucleotides: 10. The CDR3 has 17 amino acids. Germline CDR1 reads SGHTA; CDR2 reads FQGNSA. In DNA form, the CDR3 reads TGTGCCAGCAGCTCGTCGGCTAGCGGGGGGACCACCTACGAGCAGTACTTC. It yields the protein CASSSSASGGTTYEQYF.

V gene TRBV20-1 combines with J gene TRBJ2-3; D gene uncertain. CDR3 size: 13 residues. Per the germline V gene, CDR1 is DFQATT and CDR2 is SNEGSKA (reference sequence). The V gene lost 6 bases and the J gene lost 3 bases, with 13 bases spanning the gap. The CDR3 region has the DNA TGCAGTGCCCCACGGGCCACAACAGATACGCAGTATTTT. The encoded protein is CSAPRATTDTQYF.

This clonotype occurred a few times. A much larger clone lies one base from this, so it may be a read error. This sequence joins TRBV5-1 and TRBJ2-5; 8 bases map to TRBD1. CDR1 and CDR2 (germline): SGHRS, YFSETQ. V was clipped by 0 bases and J by 11 bases; unmatched bases: 12. The CDR3 has 15 amino acids. DNA for the CDR3: TGCGCCAGCAGCTTGGGGGCAGGGGGCAAGAATGAGCAGTACTTC. It codes for CASSLGAGGKNEQYF.

The chain links TRBV5-1 to TRBJ1-1; D remains unclear. The CDR3 totals 14 residues. Germline lookup yields CDR1 SGHRS and CDR2 YFSETQ. The V end lost 0 bases, the J end lost 2 bases, and 8 bases lay between the germline ends. The CDR3 sequence: CASSLAEANTEAFF. The CDR3 bases are TGCGCCAGCAGCTTGGCGGAGGCCAACACTGAAGCTTTCTTT.

This clonotype was found many times. This chain links TRBV6-2 or TRBV6-3 with TRBJ2-7; the D is unclear. CDR1 is MNHEY, CDR2 SVGEGT, per germline. Between the trimmed V and J ends, which lost 6 bases and 5 bases, there was a span of 11 bases. CDR3 size: 12 residues. This CDR3 is CASSLGSNEQYF. Here the CDR3 DNA reads TGTGCCAGCAGCCTCGGATCGAACGAGCAGTACTTC.

The CDR3 DNA reads as TGCAGCGTGGCTCAAGGATTCGGGGAGCTGTTTTTT. Its protein product is CSVAQGFGELFF. The chain recombines TRBV29-1 with TRBJ2-2, with D unresolved. Germline CDR1 reads SQVTM; CDR2 reads ANQGSEA. Trimming cost V 6 bases and J 7 bases, with 12 bases left between them. The CDR3 has 12 residues.

This chain connects TRBV28 to TRBJ1-5; possible D gene TRBD1, 5 bases. The V and J ends lost 5 bases and 1 base respectively, with 21 bases between them. The CDR3 length is 18 residues. Per the germline V gene, CDR1 is MDHEN and CDR2 is SYDVKM. The CDR3 region has the DNA TGTGCCAGCAGTCCTGAATCCGGGGCCGGTAGAAGCAATCAGCCCCAGCATTTT. Translation gives CASSPESGAGRSNQPQHF. The full variable domain, rest sourced from reference TRBV28 and TRBJ1-5, is DVKVTQSSRYLVKRTGEKVFLECVQDMDHENMFWYRQDPGLGLRLIYFSYDVKMKEKGDIPEGYSVSREKKERFSLILESASTNQTSMYLCASSPESGAGRSNQPQHFGDGTRLSIL.

The chain carries TRBV11-2 and TRBJ2-7; TRBD2 aligns across 9 bases. The J call is uncertain, as TRBJ2-5 better fits the DNA end. This CDR3 is built from 15 residues. The germline gives CDR1 SGHAT, CDR2 FQNNGV. The CDR3 loop is CASSIGTSPSETQYF. CDR3 nucleotide sequence: TGTGCCAGCAGCATCGGGACTAGCCCGTCGGAGACCCAGTACTTC.

The chain recombines TRBV7-3 with TRBJ2-1; the match to TRBD2 covers 9 bases. CDR1 and CDR2 (germline): SGHTA, FQGTGA. Germline trimming cut 2 bases from V and 10 bases from J; bases unmatched to any gene: 6. The CDR3 runs 14 residues. CDR3 sequence: CASSLVPGLAEQFF. The CDR3 nucleotides read TGTGCCAGCAGCTTAGTGCCGGGACTAGCCGAGCAGTTCTTC.

This clonotype was seen repeatedly, ten times or more. The CDR3 is CASARGGLKYNEQFF. The CDR3 DNA is TGTGCCAGCGCCCGCGGGGGCCTCAAATACAATGAGCAGTTCTTC. This chain links TRBV6-6 with TRBJ2-1, with a weak D call TRBD2 (7 bases). The CDR3 totals 15 residues. Trimming took 8 bases from V and 4 from J, leaving 18 bases between them. CDR1 is MNHNY, CDR2 SVGAGI, per germline (reference sequence).

The chain uses TRBV6-6 and TRBJ1-2, with a tentative D call TRBD1 (5 bases). CDR3 length equals 14 residues. V lost 4 bases and J lost 5, with 14 bases in between. CDR1 and CDR2 (germline): MNHNY, SVGAGI (reference sequence). The CDR3 DNA follows: TGTGCCAGCAGTTCGGAGCCCGGGACGTATGGCTACACCTTC. Its protein is CASSSEPGTYGYTF.

With regard to this clonotype: Its ends do not fully match the called genes, so a read error is possible. This chain links TRBV12-3 or TRBV12-4 with TRBJ2-3, with D perhaps TRBD2 (5 bases). The CDR3 sequence is 14 residues long. CDR3 in amino acids: CASRLAHSTDTQYF. CDR3 in DNA: TGTGCCAGCAGGTTAGCGCATAGCACAGATACGCAGTATTTT.

This chain's CDR3 is CSAGQGRYEQYF. For the CDR3, the DNA is TGCAGTGCGGGACAGGGGAGGTACGAGCAGTACTTC. The genes are TRBV20-1 and TRBJ2-7, with 10 positions matching TRBD1. V gave up 6 bases and J gave up 4 bases; unmatched junction bases: 3. CDR1 and CDR2 (germline): DFQATT, SNEGSKA (reference sequence). The CDR3 consists of 12 residues.